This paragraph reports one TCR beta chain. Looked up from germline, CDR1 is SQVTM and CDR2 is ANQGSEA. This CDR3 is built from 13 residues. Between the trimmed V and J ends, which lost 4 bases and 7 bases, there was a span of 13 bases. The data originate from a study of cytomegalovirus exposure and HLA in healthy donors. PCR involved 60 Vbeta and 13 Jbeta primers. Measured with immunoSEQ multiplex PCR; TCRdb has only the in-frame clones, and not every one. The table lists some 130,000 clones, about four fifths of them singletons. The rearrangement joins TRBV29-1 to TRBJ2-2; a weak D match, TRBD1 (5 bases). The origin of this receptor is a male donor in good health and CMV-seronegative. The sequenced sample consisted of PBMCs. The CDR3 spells CSVAAGLDGELFF. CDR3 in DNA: TGCAGCGTTGCAGCAGGGTTGGACGGGGAGCTGTTTTTT.